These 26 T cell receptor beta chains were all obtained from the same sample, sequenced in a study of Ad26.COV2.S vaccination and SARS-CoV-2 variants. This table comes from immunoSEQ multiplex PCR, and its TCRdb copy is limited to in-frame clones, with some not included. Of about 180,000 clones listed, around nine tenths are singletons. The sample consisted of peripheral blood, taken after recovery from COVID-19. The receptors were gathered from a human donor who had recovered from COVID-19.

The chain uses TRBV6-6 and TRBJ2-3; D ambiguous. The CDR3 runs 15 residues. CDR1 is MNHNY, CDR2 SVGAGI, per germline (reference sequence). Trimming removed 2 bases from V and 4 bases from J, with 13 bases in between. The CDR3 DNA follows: TGTGCCAGCAGTTACGATTATTCTCCGGCAGATACGCAGTATTTT. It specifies CASSYDYSPADTQYF.

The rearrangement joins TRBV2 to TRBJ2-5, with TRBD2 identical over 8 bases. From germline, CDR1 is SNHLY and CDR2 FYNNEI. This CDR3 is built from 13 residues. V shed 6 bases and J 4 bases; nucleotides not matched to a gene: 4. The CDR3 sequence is CASRRTSRETQYF. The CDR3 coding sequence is TGTGCCAGCAGGCGGACTAGCCGAGAGACCCAGTACTTC.

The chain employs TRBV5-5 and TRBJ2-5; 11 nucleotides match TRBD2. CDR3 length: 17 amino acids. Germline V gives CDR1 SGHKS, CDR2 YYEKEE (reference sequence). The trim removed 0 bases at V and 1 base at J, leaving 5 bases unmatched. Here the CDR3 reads CASSLGPGLAGQETQYF. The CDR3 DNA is TGTGCCAGCAGCTTGGGACCCGGACTAGCGGGCCAAGAGACCCAGTACTTC.

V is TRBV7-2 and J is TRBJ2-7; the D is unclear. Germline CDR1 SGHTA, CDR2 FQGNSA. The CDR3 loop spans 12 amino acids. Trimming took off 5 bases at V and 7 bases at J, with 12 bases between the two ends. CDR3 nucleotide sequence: TGTGCCAGCAGCCGGGTCCTTTCGGAGCAGTACTTC. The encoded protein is CASSRVLSEQYF.

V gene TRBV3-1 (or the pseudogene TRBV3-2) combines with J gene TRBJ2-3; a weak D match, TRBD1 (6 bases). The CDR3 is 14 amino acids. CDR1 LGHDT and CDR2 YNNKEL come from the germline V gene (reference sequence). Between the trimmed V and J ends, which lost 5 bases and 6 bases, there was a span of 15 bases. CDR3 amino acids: CASSSGTSMDTQYF. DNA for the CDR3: TGTGCCAGCAGCTCCGGGACATCTATGGATACGCAGTATTTT.

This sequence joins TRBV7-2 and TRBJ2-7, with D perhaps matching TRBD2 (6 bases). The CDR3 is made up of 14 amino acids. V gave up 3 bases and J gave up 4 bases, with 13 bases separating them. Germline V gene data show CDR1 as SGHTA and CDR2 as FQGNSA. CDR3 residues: CASSLAGPPYEQYF. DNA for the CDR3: TGTGCCAGCAGCTTGGCGGGACCCCCTTACGAGCAGTACTTC.

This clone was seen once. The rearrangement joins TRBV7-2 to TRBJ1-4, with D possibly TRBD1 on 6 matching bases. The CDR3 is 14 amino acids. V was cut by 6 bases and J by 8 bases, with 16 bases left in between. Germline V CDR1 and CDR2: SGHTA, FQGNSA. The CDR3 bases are TGTGCCAGCAGGCTAGGGCCAGGGGAAGAAAAACTGTTTTTT. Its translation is CASRLGPGEEKLFF.

The CDR3 nucleotides read TGCGCCAGCAGTGAGATCTACGAGCAGTACTTC. Its protein product is CASSEIYEQYF. V usage is TRBV10-1 and J usage is TRBJ2-7; D remains unclear. V was clipped by 2 bases and J by 3 bases, with 2 bases between them. The CDR3 is 11 residues long. Per the germline V gene, CDR1 is WNHNN and CDR2 is SYGVQD (reference sequence).

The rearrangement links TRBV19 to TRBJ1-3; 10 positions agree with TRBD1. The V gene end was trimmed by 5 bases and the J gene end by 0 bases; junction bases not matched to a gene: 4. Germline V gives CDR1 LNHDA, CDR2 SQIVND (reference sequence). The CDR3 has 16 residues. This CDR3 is CASSVRDRGSGNTIYF. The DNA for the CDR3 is TGTGCCAGTAGTGTCCGGGACAGGGGCTCTGGAAACACCATATATTTT.

For the CDR3, the DNA is TGTGCCAGCAGCTTATCCACCACAAGTTACGAGCAGTACTTC. This encodes CASSLSTTSYEQYF. The chain carries TRBV11-3 and TRBJ2-7; no clear D gene. Germline V gene sequence: CDR1 SGHNT, CDR2 YENEEA. This CDR3 comprises 14 residues. Trimming removed 2 bases at V and 4 bases at J, with 12 bases between.

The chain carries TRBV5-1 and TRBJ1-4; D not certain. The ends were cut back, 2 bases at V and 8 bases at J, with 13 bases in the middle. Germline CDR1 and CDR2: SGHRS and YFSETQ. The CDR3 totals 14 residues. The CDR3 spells CASSLSLLSEKLFF. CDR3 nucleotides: TGCGCCAGCAGCTTATCTCTTTTATCCGAAAAACTGTTTTTT.

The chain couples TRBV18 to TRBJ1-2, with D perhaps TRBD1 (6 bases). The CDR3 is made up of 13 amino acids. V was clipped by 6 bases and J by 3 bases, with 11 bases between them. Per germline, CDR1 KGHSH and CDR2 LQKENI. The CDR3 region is CASSADRDYGYTF. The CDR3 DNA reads TGTGCCAGCTCTGCGGACAGAGACTATGGCTACACCTTC.

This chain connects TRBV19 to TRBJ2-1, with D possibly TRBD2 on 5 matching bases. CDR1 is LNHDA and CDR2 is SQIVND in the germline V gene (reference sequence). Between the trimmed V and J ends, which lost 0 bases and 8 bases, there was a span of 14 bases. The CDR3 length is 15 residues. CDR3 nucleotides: TGTGCCAGTAGTATAGATCTAGCAAGACTCGATGAGCAGTTCTTC. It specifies CASSIDLARLDEQFF.

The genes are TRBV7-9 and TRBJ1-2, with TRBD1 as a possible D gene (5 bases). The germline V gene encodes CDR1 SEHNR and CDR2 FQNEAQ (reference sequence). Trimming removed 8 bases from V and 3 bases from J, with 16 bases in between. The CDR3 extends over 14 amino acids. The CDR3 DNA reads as TGTGCCAGCCACCCTGGGGGTGGCGACTATGGCTACACCTTC. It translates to CASHPGGGDYGYTF.

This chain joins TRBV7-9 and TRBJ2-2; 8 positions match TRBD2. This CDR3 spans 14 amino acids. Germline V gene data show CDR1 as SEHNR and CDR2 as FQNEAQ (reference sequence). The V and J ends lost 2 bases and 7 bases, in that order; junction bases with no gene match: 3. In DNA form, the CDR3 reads TGTGCCAGCAGCTTACGCCTAGCGGGCGGGGAGCTGTTTTTT. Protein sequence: CASSLRLAGGELFF. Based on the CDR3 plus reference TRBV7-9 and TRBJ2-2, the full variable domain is DTGVSQNPRHKITKRGQNVTFRCDPISEHNRLYWYRQTLGQGPEFLTYFQNEAQLEKSRLLSDRFSAERPKGSFSTLEIQRTEQGDSAMYLCASSLRLAGGELFFGEGSRLTVL.

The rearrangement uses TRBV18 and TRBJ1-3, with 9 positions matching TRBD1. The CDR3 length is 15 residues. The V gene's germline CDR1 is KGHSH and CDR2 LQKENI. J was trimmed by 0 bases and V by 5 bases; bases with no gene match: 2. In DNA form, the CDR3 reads TGTGCCAGCTCAACGGGACAGGGCTCTGGAAACACCATATATTTT. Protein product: CASSTGQGSGNTIYF.

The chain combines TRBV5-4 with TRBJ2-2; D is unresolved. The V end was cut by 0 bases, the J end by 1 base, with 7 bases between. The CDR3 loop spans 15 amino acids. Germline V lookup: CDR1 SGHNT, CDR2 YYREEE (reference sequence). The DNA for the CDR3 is TGTGCCAGCAGCTTGGCCGTGGAGAACACCGGGGAGCTGTTTTTT. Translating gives CASSLAVENTGELFF.

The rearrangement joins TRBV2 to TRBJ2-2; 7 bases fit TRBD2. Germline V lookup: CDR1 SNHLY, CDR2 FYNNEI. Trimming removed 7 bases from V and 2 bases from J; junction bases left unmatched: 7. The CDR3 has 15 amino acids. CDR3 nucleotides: TGTGCCAGCAAAGCAGGGAGGGGCAACACCGGGGAGCTGTTTTTT. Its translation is CASKAGRGNTGELFF.

This CDR3 reads CAWSGGAYGYTF. The CDR3, as DNA: TGTGCCTGGAGTGGGGGGGCCTATGGCTACACCTTC. V gene TRBV30 combines with J gene TRBJ1-2; TRBD1 is a possible D gene (6 bases). Germline CDR1 reads GTSNPN; CDR2 reads SVGIG (reference sequence). The CDR3 is 12 residues long. Deletions cut 1 base from V and 4 bases from J, with 7 bases between.

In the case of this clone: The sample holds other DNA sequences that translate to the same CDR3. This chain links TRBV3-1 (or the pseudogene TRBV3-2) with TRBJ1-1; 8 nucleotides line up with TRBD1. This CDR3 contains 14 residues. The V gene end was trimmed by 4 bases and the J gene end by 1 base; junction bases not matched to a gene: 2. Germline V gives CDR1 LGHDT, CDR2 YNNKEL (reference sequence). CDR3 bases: TGTGCCAGCAGCCCCGGACAGGGGAACACTGAAGCTTTCTTT. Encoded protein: CASSPGQGNTEAFF.

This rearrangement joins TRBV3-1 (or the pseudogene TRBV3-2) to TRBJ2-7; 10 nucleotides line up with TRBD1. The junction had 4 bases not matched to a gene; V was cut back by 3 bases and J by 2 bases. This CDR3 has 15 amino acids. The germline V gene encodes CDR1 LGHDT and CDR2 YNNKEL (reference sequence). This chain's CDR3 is CASSQGGTGAYEQYF. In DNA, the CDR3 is TGTGCCAGCAGCCAGGGGGGGACAGGGGCCTACGAGCAGTACTTC.

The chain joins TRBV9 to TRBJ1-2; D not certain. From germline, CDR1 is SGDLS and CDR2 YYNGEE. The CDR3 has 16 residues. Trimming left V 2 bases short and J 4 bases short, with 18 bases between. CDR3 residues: CASSVHPSTKLYGYTF. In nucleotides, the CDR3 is TGTGCCAGCAGCGTTCACCCCTCAACAAAACTCTATGGCTACACCTTC.

CDR3 region: CASSLDNWDNQPQHF. CDR3 bases: TGTGCCAGCAGCTTAGATAATTGGGACAATCAGCCCCAGCATTTT. This chain uses TRBV11-2 with TRBJ1-5; D is unclear. Trimming shortened V by 0 bases and J by 3 bases, and 9 bases separated the two germline ends. The CDR3 sequence is 15 residues long. Germline-derived CDR1 and CDR2 are SGHAT and FQNNGV.

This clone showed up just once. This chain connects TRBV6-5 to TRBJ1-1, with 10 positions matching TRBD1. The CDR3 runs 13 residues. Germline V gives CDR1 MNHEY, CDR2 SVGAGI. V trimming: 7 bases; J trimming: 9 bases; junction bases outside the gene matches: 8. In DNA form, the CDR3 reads TGTGCCAGCAACAAGGGGACAGGGGAAAAAGCTTTCTTT. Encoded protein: CASNKGTGEKAFF.

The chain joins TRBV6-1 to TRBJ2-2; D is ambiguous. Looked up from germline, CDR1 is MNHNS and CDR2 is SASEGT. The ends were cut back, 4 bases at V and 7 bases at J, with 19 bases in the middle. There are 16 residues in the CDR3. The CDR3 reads CASSVPDIWANGELFF. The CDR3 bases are TGTGCCAGCAGTGTCCCGGATATTTGGGCGAACGGGGAGCTGTTTTTT.

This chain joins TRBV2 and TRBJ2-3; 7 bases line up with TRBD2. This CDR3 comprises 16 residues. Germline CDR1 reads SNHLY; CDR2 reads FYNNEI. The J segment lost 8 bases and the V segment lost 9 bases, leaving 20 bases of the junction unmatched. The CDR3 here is CASRSSTSPLQGTQYF. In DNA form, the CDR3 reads TGTGCCAGTAGATCGTCGACTAGCCCTCTTCAGGGTACGCAGTATTTT.